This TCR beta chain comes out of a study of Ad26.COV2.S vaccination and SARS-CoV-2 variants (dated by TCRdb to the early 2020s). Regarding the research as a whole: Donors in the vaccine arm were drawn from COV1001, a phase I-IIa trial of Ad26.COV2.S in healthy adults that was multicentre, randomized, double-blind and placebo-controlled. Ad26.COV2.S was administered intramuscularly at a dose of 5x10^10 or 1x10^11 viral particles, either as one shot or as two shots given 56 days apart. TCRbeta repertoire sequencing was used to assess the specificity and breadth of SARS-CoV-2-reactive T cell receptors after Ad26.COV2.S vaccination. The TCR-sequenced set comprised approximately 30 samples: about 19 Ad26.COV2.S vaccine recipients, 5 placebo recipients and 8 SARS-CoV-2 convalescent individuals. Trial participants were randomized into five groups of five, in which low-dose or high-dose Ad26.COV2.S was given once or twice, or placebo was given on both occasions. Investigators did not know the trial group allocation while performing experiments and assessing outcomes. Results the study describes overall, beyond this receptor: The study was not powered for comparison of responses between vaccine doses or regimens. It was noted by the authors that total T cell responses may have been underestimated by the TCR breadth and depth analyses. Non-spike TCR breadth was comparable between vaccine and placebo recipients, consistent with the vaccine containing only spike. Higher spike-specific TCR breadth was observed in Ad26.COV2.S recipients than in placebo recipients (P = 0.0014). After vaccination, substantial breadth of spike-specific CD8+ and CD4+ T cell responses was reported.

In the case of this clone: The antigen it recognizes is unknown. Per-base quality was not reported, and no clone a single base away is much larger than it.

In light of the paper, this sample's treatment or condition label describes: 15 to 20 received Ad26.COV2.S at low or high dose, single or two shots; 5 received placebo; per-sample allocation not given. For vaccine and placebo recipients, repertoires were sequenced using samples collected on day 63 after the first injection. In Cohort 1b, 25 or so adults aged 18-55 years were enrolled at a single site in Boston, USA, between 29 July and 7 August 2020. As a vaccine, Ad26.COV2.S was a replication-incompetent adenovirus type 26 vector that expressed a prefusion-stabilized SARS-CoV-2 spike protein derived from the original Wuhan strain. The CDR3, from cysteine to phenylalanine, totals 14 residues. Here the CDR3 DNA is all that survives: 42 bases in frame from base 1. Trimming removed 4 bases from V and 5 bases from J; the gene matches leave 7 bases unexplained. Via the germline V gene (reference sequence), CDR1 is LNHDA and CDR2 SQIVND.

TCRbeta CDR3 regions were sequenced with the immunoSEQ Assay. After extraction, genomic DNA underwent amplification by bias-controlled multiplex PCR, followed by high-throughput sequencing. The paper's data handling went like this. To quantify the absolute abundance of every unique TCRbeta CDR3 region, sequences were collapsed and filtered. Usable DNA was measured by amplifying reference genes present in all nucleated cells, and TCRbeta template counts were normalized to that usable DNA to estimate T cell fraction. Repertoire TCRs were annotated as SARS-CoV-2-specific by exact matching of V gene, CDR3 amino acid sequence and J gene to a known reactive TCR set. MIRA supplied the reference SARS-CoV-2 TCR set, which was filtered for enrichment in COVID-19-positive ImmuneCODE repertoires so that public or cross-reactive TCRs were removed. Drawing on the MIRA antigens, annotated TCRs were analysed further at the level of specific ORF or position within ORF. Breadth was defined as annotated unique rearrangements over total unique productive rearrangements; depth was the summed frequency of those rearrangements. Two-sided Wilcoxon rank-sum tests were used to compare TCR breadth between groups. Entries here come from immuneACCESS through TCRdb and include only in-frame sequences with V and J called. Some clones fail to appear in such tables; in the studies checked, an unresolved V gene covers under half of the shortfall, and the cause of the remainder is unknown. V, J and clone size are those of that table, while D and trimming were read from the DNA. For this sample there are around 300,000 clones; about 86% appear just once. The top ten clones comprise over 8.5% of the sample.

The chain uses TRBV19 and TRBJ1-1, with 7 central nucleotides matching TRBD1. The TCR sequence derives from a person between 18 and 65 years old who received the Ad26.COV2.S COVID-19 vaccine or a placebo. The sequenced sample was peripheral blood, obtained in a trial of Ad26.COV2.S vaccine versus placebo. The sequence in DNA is TGTGCCAGTAGTAATAGACAGGGAAGGACTGAAGCTTTCTTT. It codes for CASSNRQGRTEAFF.